This passage covers 6 T cell receptor beta chains from one sample sequenced in a study of blood T cell repertoires in COVID-19. Clones were read by immunoSEQ multiplex PCR, and TCRdb kept only the in-frame ones, dropping some. The sample shows approximately 200,000 clones, about 83% of them seen only once. Source material: PBMCs or T cells enriched from blood (not recorded which). The receptors here all came from a woman under 40 who had recovered from COVID-19.

The gene calls are TRBV2 and TRBJ2-7, with 11 bases that match TRBD2. Germline assignment: CDR1 SNHLY and CDR2 FYNNEI. The CDR3 is made up of 14 amino acids. V gave up 7 bases and J gave up 5 bases; unmatched junction bases: 7. CDR3 residues: CASTPSGRNHEQYF. The CDR3 nucleotides read TGTGCCAGCACCCCTAGCGGGAGGAACCACGAGCAGTACTTC.

V and J are TRBV12-2 and TRBJ2-7; the table names TRBD2, a call not compared with the DNA. TRBV12-2 is a pseudogene segment. This CDR3 has 20 residues. CDR3 sequence: CASRQGMGLALLLSSYEQYF. CDR3 in DNA: TGTGCAAGTCGCCAAGGTATGGGACTAGCCCTCCTGTTGAGCTCCTACGAGCAGTACTTC.

This clone was seen a handful of times. The chain has TRBV6-4 and TRBJ2-7; 8 bases align to TRBD1. The CDR3 length is 13 residues. Germline V gene lookup returns CDR1 MRHNA and CDR2 SNTAGT. V was clipped by 8 bases and J by 5 bases; unmatched bases: 8. This chain's CDR3 is CASRGQGTNEQYF. The CDR3 DNA follows: TGTGCCAGCCGCGGACAGGGTACCAACGAGCAGTACTTC.

The chain is built from TRBV27 and TRBJ1-5; the D is unclear. The germline gives CDR1 MNHEY, CDR2 SMNVEV (reference sequence). The CDR3 runs 14 residues. V was pared by 6 bases and J by 0 bases, with 9 bases between. The CDR3 sequence: CASRHADSNQPQHF. Here the CDR3 DNA reads TGTGCCAGCAGACATGCGGATAGCAATCAGCCCCAGCATTTT.

This chain links TRBV5-1 with TRBJ1-2; TRBD1 agrees at 7 bases. Germline CDR1 reads SGHRS; CDR2 reads YFSETQ. The CDR3 spans 16 residues. J gave up 5 bases and V 5 bases, and 15 bases lay outside the gene matches. The CDR3 spells CASSSPDRVGYYGYTF. CDR3 in DNA: TGCGCCAGCAGTTCCCCCGACAGGGTGGGCTATTATGGCTACACCTTC.

This chain uses TRBV15 with TRBJ1-5; 10 bases map to TRBD1. CDR1 and CDR2 (germline): LNHNV, YYDKDF (reference sequence). Losses at the gene ends were 6 bases for V and 4 bases for J; bases not matched to a gene: 9. This CDR3 comprises 16 residues. CDR3 loop: CATSVAGTGDNQPQHF. The CDR3 DNA sequence: TGTGCCACCAGTGTTGCGGGGACAGGGGATAATCAGCCCCAGCATTTT.